Listed below are T cell receptor beta chains from one sample, sequenced in a study of T-cell reconstitution after alpha-beta-depleted transplantation in children. One entry per CDR3 protein results from TCRdb running MiXCR on the PCR reads. The sample yields about 510,000 distinct CDR3 sequences, over 9.5% seen once. The sequencing used PBMCs, mostly from graft donor cells, collected 180 days after TCRalphabeta/CD19-depleted stem cell transplant. Source of these receptors: a female patient between 2 and 15 years old who had a stem cell transplant for aplastic anemia, so the T cells may come from the graft donor. The CDR3 runs from the conserved cysteine through the conserved F or W. The order of the fields is clone size, D gene, CDR3 length, J gene, V gene, CDR3 protein, CDR3 DNA. The D gene is left open where the match is weak. A row's size may be missing; if present it is once, few, many or a size class.

>-|-|12|TRBJ1-1|TRBV20-1
CSAKRMNTEAFF
TGCAGTGCTAAAAGAATGAACACTGAAGCTTTCTTT
>-|-|14|TRBJ2-1|TRBV10-3
CAISGAGSYNEQFF
TGTGCCATCAGTGGTGCGGGCTCCTACAATGAGCAGTTCTTC
>many|-|14|TRBJ2-1|TRBV12-3/TRBV12-4
CASSGPVRDNEQFF
TGTGCCAGCAGTGGCCCCGTGAGGGACAATGAGCAGTTCTTC
>few|-|16|TRBJ2-5|TRBV7-8
CASSLARAPRAETQYF
TGTGCCAGCAGCTTAGCCAGGGCCCCGAGGGCAGAGACCCAGTACTTC
>-|-|16|TRBJ2-3|TRBV11-2
CASSPGQASYTDTQYF
TGTGCCAGCAGCCCAGGACAAGCCTCTTACACAGATACGCAGTATTTT
>many|TRBD1|16|TRBJ1-3|TRBV29-1
CSVGGTVGNSGNTIYF
TGCAGCGTCGGTGGGACAGTCGGGAACTCTGGAAACACCATATATTTT
>-|-|16|TRBJ1-1|TRBV20-1
CSARSGGRGANTEAFF
TGCAGTGCTAGGTCTGGGGGGAGAGGGGCGAACACTGAAGCTTTCTTT
>few|-|15|TRBJ2-5|TRBV7-2
CASSLRMGWRETQYF
TGTGCCAGCAGCTTACGAATGGGCTGGAGGGAGACCCAGTACTTC
>-|-|15|TRBJ2-1|TRBV15
CATSRVLRGSDEQFF
TGTGCCACCAGCAGAGTTTTGAGAGGGTCGGATGAGCAGTTCTTC
>many|TRBD2|16|TRBJ2-5|TRBV6-5
CASSYGVAGLGETQYF
TGTGCCAGCAGTTACGGGGTAGCGGGACTGGGGGAGACCCAGTACTTC
>many|-|11|TRBJ2-1|TRBV20-1
CSAWGVLEQFF
TGCAGTGCTTGGGGGGTGCTGGAGCAGTTCTTC
>few|-|14|TRBJ1-1|TRBV7-2
CASSSRGGSTEAFF
TGTGCCAGCAGCTCTAGGGGGGGCTCCACTGAAGCTTTCTTT
>-|-|19|TRBJ2-1|TRBV9
CASSVATQGGGSSYNEQFF
TGTGCCAGCAGCGTAGCTACACAGGGTGGTGGGAGCTCCTACAATGAGCAGTTCTTC
>many|-|11|TRBJ2-4|TRBV5-1
CASTAQNIQYF
TGCGCCAGCACTGCTCAGAACATTCAGTACTTC
>-|-|16|TRBJ2-3|TRBV24-1
CATSGRGSSGGDTQYF
TGTGCCACCAGTGGTCGAGGGTCATCTGGGGGAGATACGCAGTATTTT
>few|TRBD1|14|TRBJ2-7|TRBV28
CASTGTDTYYEQYF
TGTGCCAGCACCGGGACAGACACTTACTACGAGCAGTACTTC
>-|TRBD1|14|TRBJ2-2|TRBV20-1
CSAMGQGNTGELFF
TGCAGTGCCATGGGACAGGGGAACACCGGGGAGCTGTTTTTT
>few|-|14|TRBJ1-5|TRBV5-1
CASSFDGANQPQHF
TGCGCCAGCAGCTTTGATGGTGCGAATCAGCCCCAGCATTTT
>-|-|13|TRBJ2-1|TRBV5-1
CASSFVSSGEQFF
TGCGCCAGCAGCTTTGTTAGCTCGGGTGAGCAGTTCTTC
>-|-|14|TRBJ2-1|TRBV15
CATSRTQTYNEQFF
TGTGCCACCAGCCGGACTCAGACCTACAATGAGCAGTTCTTC
>many|-|16|TRBJ1-3|TRBV10-3
CAISDMRAKTGNTIYF
TGTGCCATCAGTGATATGCGGGCCAAGACTGGAAACACCATATATTTT
>-|TRBD1|15|TRBJ1-1|TRBV20-1
CSARQGTGMNTEAFF
TGCAGTGCTAGACAAGGGACAGGGATGAACACTGAAGCTTTCTTT
>once|TRBD2|15|TRBJ2-1|TRBV20-1
CSASFLLAGVYEQFF
TGCAGTGCTAGTTTTCTCCTAGCGGGAGTATATGAGCAGTTCTTC
>-|-|14|TRBJ2-5|TRBV20-1
CSAGRQGVWETQYF
TGCAGTGCCGGGAGACAGGGCGTGTGGGAGACCCAGTACTTC
>-|-|14|TRBJ2-7|TRBV19
CASSLPGPPYEQYF
TGTGCCAGTAGTCTCCCCGGGCCGCCCTACGAGCAGTACTTC
>few|-|16|TRBJ1-2|TRBV7-2
CASRSQVWTENYGYTF
TGTGCCAGCAGATCACAGGTTTGGACAGAAAACTATGGCTACACCTTC